The 2 T cell receptor beta chains given below trace back to one sample, sequenced in a study of T cell changes during pregnancy in multiple sclerosis. Generated by immunoSEQ multiplex PCR, the TCRdb table keeps only in-frame clones and is missing some. The profile shows around 30,000 clones, 90% of them singletons. The sample here was CD4+ T cells from peripheral blood mononuclear cells, taken in the third trimester of pregnancy. These TCRs come from a female donor in good health, enrolled as a control in a pregnancy study.

The chain employs TRBV30 and TRBJ1-5; 8 bases align to TRBD1. Germline CDR1 GTSNPN, CDR2 SVGIG (reference sequence). CDR3 length: 18 amino acids. With V trimmed by 0 bases and J by 3 bases, 13 bases remained unmatched. The CDR3 sequence: CAWSVPGGFLTFNQPQHF. The CDR3 nucleotides read TGTGCCTGGAGTGTACCAGGGGGCTTCTTAACCTTCAATCAGCCCCAGCATTTT.

The chain is built from TRBV30 and TRBJ2-7; D might be TRBD1 (5 bases). Trimming pared 0 bases from V and 4 bases from J, leaving 10 bases between. The CDR3 is 13 amino acids. Germline assignment: CDR1 GTSNPN and CDR2 SVGIG (reference sequence). The DNA for the CDR3 is TGTGCCTGGAGTGTACTTAGGGGATACGAGCAGTACTTC. Protein: CAWSVLRGYEQYF.